This entry concerns a single TCR beta chain. Its antigen is as yet unknown. In the same sample, other DNA sequences code for this CDR3. Using immunoSEQ multiplex PCR, the repertoire was profiled, and TCRdb retains in-frame clones only, with some absent. The sample has about 2 million clones, 85% to 95% seen once. This CDR3 spans 14 amino acids. Trimming stripped 0 bases from V and 2 bases from J, with 8 bases between. Germline V gene lookup returns CDR1 SGDLS and CDR2 YYNGEE. The data originate from a study of shared clonotypes between healthy human individuals. At the level of the study: The composition of the donors was a couple of women and three men aged 18 to 49.

Study-level findings and limits: Only a few donors were included, so the genetic and exposure-history diversity represented was limited.

Sequencing was carried out using naive CD4+ T cells sorted from blood. Described subset: CD45RA+ positively selected. J is TRBJ2-5 and V is TRBV9; TRBD1 might be the D (6 bases). This TCR came from a man younger than 35 in good health. The CDR3 DNA sequence: TGTGCCAGCAGCGTAGGGACAGCGCAAGAGACCCAGTACTTC. Protein: CASSVGTAQETQYF.